This T cell receptor (beta chain) was sequenced for a study of cytomegalovirus exposure and HLA in healthy donors. Primers included in the PCR were 60 Vbeta and 13 Jbeta primers. Assay: immunoSEQ multiplex PCR; the TCRdb copy retains only in-frame clones and omits some. The repertoire holds 63,000 or so clones, around 85% seen once, with approximately 3% in the top ten. The CDR3 covers 15 residues. Germline CDR1 SQVTM, CDR2 ANQGSEA. V shed 4 bases and J 6 bases; nucleotides not matched to a gene: 9. This chain links TRBV29-1 with TRBJ2-1; 10 bases align to TRBD2. This receptor was obtained from a woman aged 25 to 39 in good health and CMV-seronegative. Sequenced sample: PBMCs. In nucleotides, the CDR3 is TGCAGCGTTGCCAGCGGGAGGGCCGGGGGCAATGAGCAGTTCTTC. As protein: CSVASGRAGGNEQFF.